The source of this T cell receptor (beta chain) is a study of blood T cell repertoires in COVID-19. Produced via immunoSEQ multiplex PCR; TCRdb's table is partial and in-frame only. The sample yields about 73,000 clones, approximately 80% seen once. This clone was recorded once. Material for sequencing was peripheral blood. The clonotype originates from a man in his sixties or seventies with COVID-19, enrolled during active disease.

The CDR3 protein is CASSIVRDTGELFF. Here the CDR3 DNA reads TGTGCCAGTAGTATAGTAAGAGACACCGGGGAGCTGTTTTTT. The rearrangement links TRBV19 to TRBJ2-2; D remains unclear. The germline CDR1 and CDR2 sequences are LNHDA and SQIVND (reference sequence). The CDR3 is 14 amino acids. V lost 1 base, J lost 3 bases, and 6 bases lay in between. The full variable domain, with the rest looked up from reference TRBV19 and TRBJ2-2, is DGGITQSPKYLFRKEGQNVTLSCEQNLNHDAMYWYRQDPGQGLRLIYYSQIVNDFQKGDIAEGYSVSREKKESFPLTVTSAQKNPTAFYLCASSIVRDTGELFFGEGSRLTVL.